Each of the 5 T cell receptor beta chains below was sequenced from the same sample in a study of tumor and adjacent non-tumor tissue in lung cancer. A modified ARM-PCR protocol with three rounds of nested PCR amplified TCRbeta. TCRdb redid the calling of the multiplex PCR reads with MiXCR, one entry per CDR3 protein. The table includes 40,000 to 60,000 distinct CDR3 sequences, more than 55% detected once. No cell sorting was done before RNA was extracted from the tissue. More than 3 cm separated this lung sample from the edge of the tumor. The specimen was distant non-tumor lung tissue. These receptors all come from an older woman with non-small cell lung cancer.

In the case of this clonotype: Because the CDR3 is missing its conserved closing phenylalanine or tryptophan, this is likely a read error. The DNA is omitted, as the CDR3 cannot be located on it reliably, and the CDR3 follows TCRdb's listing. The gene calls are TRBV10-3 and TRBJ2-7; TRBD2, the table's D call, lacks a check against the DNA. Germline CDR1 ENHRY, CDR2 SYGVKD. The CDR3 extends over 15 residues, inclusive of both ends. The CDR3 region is CAISEGTSGSYEQYL.

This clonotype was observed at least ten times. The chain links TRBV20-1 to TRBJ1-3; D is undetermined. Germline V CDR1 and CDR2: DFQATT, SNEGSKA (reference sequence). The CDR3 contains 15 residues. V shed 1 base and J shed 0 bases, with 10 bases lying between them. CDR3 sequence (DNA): TGCAGTGCTAGAGTCTACCCTCCCTCTGGAAACACCATATATTTT. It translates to CSARVYPPSGNTIYF.

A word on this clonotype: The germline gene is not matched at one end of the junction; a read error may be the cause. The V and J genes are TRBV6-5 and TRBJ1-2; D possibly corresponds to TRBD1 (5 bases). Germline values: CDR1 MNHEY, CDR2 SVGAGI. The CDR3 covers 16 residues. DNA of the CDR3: TGTGTCAGCAGTTCCGGGACGGGGGTGTTAAACTATGGCTACACCTTC. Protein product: CVSSSGTGVLNYGYTF.

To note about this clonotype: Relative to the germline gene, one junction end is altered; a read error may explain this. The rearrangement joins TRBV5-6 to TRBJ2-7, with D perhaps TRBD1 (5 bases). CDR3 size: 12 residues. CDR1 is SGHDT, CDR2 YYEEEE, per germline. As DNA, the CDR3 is TGTGCCAGCAGTTCCGACAGCTACAAGCAGTACTTC. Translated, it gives CASSSDSYKQYF.

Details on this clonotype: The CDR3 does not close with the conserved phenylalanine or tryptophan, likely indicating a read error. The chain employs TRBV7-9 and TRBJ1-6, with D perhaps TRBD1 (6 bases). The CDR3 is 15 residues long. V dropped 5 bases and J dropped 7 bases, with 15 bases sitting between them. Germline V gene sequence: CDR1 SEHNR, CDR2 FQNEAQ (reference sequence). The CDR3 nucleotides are TGTGCCAGCAGCCCGGTCGCAGGGGAGAATTCACCCCTCCACATT. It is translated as CASSPVAGENSPLHI.